This entry lists 20 T cell receptor beta chains sequenced from one sample in a study of blood T cell repertoires in COVID-19. Assay: immunoSEQ multiplex PCR; the TCRdb copy retains only in-frame clones and omits some. This table has roughly 190,000 clones, 88% appearing once. The sequenced sample consisted of peripheral blood. All receptors derive from a man aged 35 to 55 with active or convalescent COVID-19.

The chain has TRBV13 and TRBJ2-3; the D gene is possibly TRBD1 (6 bases). V was trimmed by 5 bases and J by 4 bases, leaving 13 bases between them. Germline-derived CDR1 and CDR2 are PRHDT and FYEKMQ (reference sequence). This CDR3 spans 14 amino acids. The CDR3 here is CASSPGQMPDTQYF. CDR3 DNA: TGTGCCAGCAGCCCTGGACAGATGCCAGATACGCAGTATTTT.

The chain uses TRBV4-2 and TRBJ2-1; TRBD2 is a possible D gene (6 bases). Germline CDR1 and CDR2: LGHNA and YNFKEQ. The CDR3 is 17 residues long. The germline V and J ends were trimmed by 4 bases and 0 bases, with 16 bases remaining between them. The CDR3 DNA follows: TGTGCCAGCAGCCGCCGGGGGACGCCCTCCTCCTACAATGAGCAGTTCTTC. Translating it yields CASSRRGTPSSYNEQFF.

The chain links TRBV3-1 (or the pseudogene TRBV3-2) to TRBJ2-7; D uncertain. CDR1 is LGHDT and CDR2 is YNNKEL in the germline V gene (reference sequence). V lost 1 base and J 3 bases, leaving 13 bases between the germline ends. The CDR3 extends over 15 amino acids. The DNA of the CDR3 is TGTGCCAGCAGCCAAGTAAGAGACACTTACTACGAGCAGTACTTC. Amino acid sequence: CASSQVRDTYYEQYF.

J is TRBJ2-7 and V is TRBV2, with TRBD2 as a possible D gene (6 bases). Germline V lookup: CDR1 SNHLY, CDR2 FYNNEI. The CDR3 loop spans 14 amino acids. V lost 7 bases to trimming and J lost 2 bases, with 15 bases between them. CDR3 nucleotides: TGTGCCAGCATAGGTCAGGGAGGAGCCTACGAGCAGTACTTC. Protein sequence: CASIGQGGAYEQYF.

This chain uses TRBV9 with TRBJ1-1; D is uncertain. The CDR3 loop spans 15 amino acids. Germline V lookup: CDR1 SGDLS, CDR2 YYNGEE. Trimming shortened V by 1 base and J by 1 base, and 11 bases separated the two germline ends. This CDR3 reads CASSVPPGTNTEAFF. CDR3 DNA: TGTGCCAGCAGCGTACCCCCGGGTACGAACACTGAAGCTTTCTTT. Full variable domain (rest looked up from reference TRBV9 and TRBJ1-1): DSGVTQTPKHLITATGQRVTLRCSPRSGDLSVYWYQQSLDQGLQFLIQYYNGEERAKGNILERFSAQQFPDLHSELNLSSLELGDSALYFCASSVPPGTNTEAFFGQGTRLTVV.

V gene TRBV9 combines with J gene TRBJ2-3; the match to TRBD2 covers 7 bases. The V gene end was trimmed by 0 bases and the J gene end by 5 bases; junction bases not matched to a gene: 3. The CDR3 extends over 14 amino acids. Looked up from germline, CDR1 is SGDLS and CDR2 is YYNGEE. This CDR3 is CASSVAGGGDTQYF. CDR3 bases: TGTGCCAGCAGCGTAGCTGGGGGGGGAGATACGCAGTATTTT.

J is TRBJ2-3 and V is TRBV15; D call uncertain. The CDR3 is made up of 14 amino acids. V was trimmed by 0 bases and J by 4 bases, leaving 8 bases between them. CDR1 and CDR2 from the germline V gene are LNHNV and YYDKDF (reference sequence). The CDR3 sequence is CATSRDWASDTQYF. Here the CDR3 DNA reads TGTGCCACCAGCAGAGATTGGGCTTCAGATACGCAGTATTTT.

The rearrangement joins TRBV28 to TRBJ1-4, with 8 bases aligning to TRBD1. The length of the CDR3 is 18 residues. J lost 1 base, V lost 4 bases, and 11 bases had no gene match. CDR1 and CDR2 (germline): MDHEN, SYDVKM. CDR3 DNA: TGTGCCAGCAGTTCGCTGGTGGGACAGGCTCGAACTAATGAAAAACTGTTTTTT. It is translated as CASSSLVGQARTNEKLFF.

This chain joins TRBV29-1 and TRBJ2-7, with 12 bases aligning to TRBD1. Germline CDR1 reads SQVTM; CDR2 reads ANQGSEA. The junction had 3 bases not matched to a gene; V was cut back by 3 bases and J by 6 bases. The CDR3 loop spans 13 amino acids. The CDR3 sequence: CSVDGTGGSEQYF. DNA of the CDR3: TGCAGCGTTGATGGGACAGGGGGCAGCGAGCAGTACTTC.

The chain links TRBV6-1 to TRBJ1-1, with unresolved D. The germline V gene encodes CDR1 MNHNS and CDR2 SASEGT. The CDR3 has 14 amino acids. Trimming removed 0 bases at V and 6 bases at J, with 11 bases between. CDR3 residues: CASSEAAQVPEAFF. DNA for the CDR3: TGTGCCAGCAGTGAAGCGGCCCAAGTGCCTGAAGCTTTCTTT.

This clone appeared once. The chain is built from TRBV6-4 and TRBJ1-2, with TRBD1 matching 7 bases. This CDR3 comprises 14 residues. Germline V gene lookup returns CDR1 MRHNA and CDR2 SNTAGT. V trimming: 2 bases; J trimming: 4 bases; junction bases outside the gene matches: 4. This CDR3 reads CASSDTTGLYGYTF. The CDR3 DNA is TGTGCCAGCAGTGACACGACAGGGCTCTATGGCTACACCTTC.

The CDR3 region is CASSEGRASGNTIYF. Here the CDR3 DNA reads TGTGCCAGTAGTGAGGGAAGGGCCTCTGGAAACACCATATATTTT. The chain links TRBV19 to TRBJ1-3; D uncertain. Per the germline V gene, CDR1 is LNHDA and CDR2 is SQIVND (reference sequence). Trimming removed 5 bases from V and 0 bases from J, with 11 bases in between. The CDR3 extends over 15 amino acids. The whole variable domain, filled in from reference TRBV19 and TRBJ1-3, reads DGGITQSPKYLFRKEGQNVTLSCEQNLNHDAMYWYRQDPGQGLRLIYYSQIVNDFQKGDIAEGYSVSREKKESFPLTVTSAQKNPTAFYLCASSEGRASGNTIYFGEGSWLTVV.

The chain links TRBV5-5 to TRBJ1-6; D is ambiguous. The CDR3 has 15 residues. Germline values: CDR1 SGHKS, CDR2 YYEKEE (reference sequence). Trimming cost V 1 base and J 10 bases, with 15 bases left between them. The CDR3 DNA follows: TGTGCCAGCAGCTTGTATGGAGAGTCCGGATCACCCCTCCACTTT. Translating it yields CASSLYGESGSPLHF.

The chain joins TRBV19 to TRBJ1-5; D gene uncertain. The CDR3 runs to 14 residues. Germline V gene data show CDR1 as LNHDA and CDR2 as SQIVND (reference sequence). V was clipped by 7 bases and J by 11 bases, with 21 bases between them. The CDR3 DNA is TGTGCCAGTACCCTCGGGAGGGTCCCCTCGTCCCAGCATTTT. Its protein is CASTLGRVPSSQHF.

Comments on this clone: A much bigger clone sits one base away, suggesting this may be a read error. V is TRBV6-2 or TRBV6-3 and J is TRBJ2-7; TRBD1 agrees at 10 bases. CDR3 size: 14 residues. J was trimmed by 3 bases and V by 5 bases; bases with no gene match: 4. Germline CDR1 is MNHEY and CDR2 is SVGEGT. This CDR3 is CASSPGQGFYEQYF. Written as DNA, the CDR3 is TGTGCCAGCAGTCCGGGACAGGGGTTCTACGAGCAGTACTTC.

V is TRBV5-1 and J is TRBJ2-1; possible D gene TRBD1, 5 bases. The ends were cut back, 3 bases at V and 13 bases at J, with 14 bases in the middle. Germline CDR1 and CDR2: SGHRS and YFSETQ. The CDR3 covers 12 residues. The chain's CDR3 is CASSWGQGDQFF. CDR3 nucleotide sequence: TGCGCCAGCAGCTGGGGTCAGGGTGATCAGTTCTTC.

This chain uses TRBV19 with TRBJ2-2; D ambiguous. Germline V gives CDR1 LNHDA, CDR2 SQIVND (reference sequence). V lost 9 bases to trimming and J lost 7 bases, with 9 bases between them. This CDR3 comprises 11 residues. CDR3 region: CASLRGGELFF. CDR3 nucleotide sequence: TGTGCCAGCCTGAGAGGCGGGGAGCTGTTTTTT.

The gene calls are TRBV10-3 and TRBJ1-1; D uncertain. Germline CDR1 reads ENHRY; CDR2 reads SYGVKD. CDR3 length: 13 residues. Between the trimmed V and J ends, which lost 9 bases and 0 bases, there was a span of 11 bases. The CDR3 reads CAICPGMNTEAFF. The CDR3, as DNA: TGTGCCATATGTCCGGGAATGAACACTGAAGCTTTCTTT.

The rearrangement joins TRBV6-1 to TRBJ1-1; weak D call: TRBD1 (5 bases). With 0 bases removed from V and 3 bases from J, the gap between germline ends came to 11 bases. The CDR3 runs to 15 residues. CDR1 and CDR2 from the germline V gene are MNHNS and SASEGT. The CDR3 nucleotides read TGTGCCAGCAGTGAAGCAGGGGCCAGGGACACTGAAGCTTTCTTT. It codes for CASSEAGARDTEAFF.

This chain connects TRBV7-8 to TRBJ2-1; D is uncertain. Per germline, CDR1 SGHVS and CDR2 FQNEAQ. The V and J ends lost 3 bases and 7 bases respectively, with 16 bases between them. The CDR3 extends over 15 amino acids. Here the CDR3 reads CASSFRRLPRNEQFF. The CDR3 nucleotides read TGTGCCAGCAGCTTCCGGCGGCTCCCGCGGAATGAGCAGTTCTTC.